The clone carrying this TCR beta chain was seen a handful of times. Its antigen remains unknown. The entry originates in a study of naive and memory T cell subsets. Study observations and caveats: Activation and differentiation may alter RNA-based TCR counts. A few larger clonotypes appeared in naive repertoires, especially CD8, possibly memory cells re-expressing CD45RA. A clonotype means one alpha or beta sequence, not an alpha/beta pair.

The beta constant-region primer was an equimolar mix of two oligonucleotides covering TRBC1 and TRBC2. The ligated cDNA underwent four PCR rounds using SP2 and nested alpha and beta constant-region primers. From the UMI-ligation and nested PCR reads, TCRdb called clonotypes with MiXCR, one entry per CDR3 protein. The data show under 150,000 distinct CDR3 sequences, 15% to 25% seen once. The V gene end was trimmed by 5 bases and the J gene end by 4 bases; junction bases not matched to a gene: 5. Germline V gives CDR1 MDHEN, CDR2 SYDVKM. CDR3 size: 15 residues. Alpha and beta libraries were amplified separately from the second PCR onward.

Sequenced: naive CD8+ T cells from blood. The TCR comes from a human donor in good health. This rearrangement joins TRBV28 to TRBJ2-1; TRBD2 agrees at 10 bases. The CDR3 here is CASSPSGRGYNEQFF. CDR3 nucleotide sequence: TGTGCCAGCAGTCCCAGCGGGAGGGGTTACAATGAGCAGTTCTTC.